The rows below give T cell receptor beta chains drawn from one sample of a study of CD8+ T cells in alopecia areata. Sequencing used immunoSEQ multiplex PCR; TCRdb keeps in-frame clones, though not all of them. The sample records 130,000 to 150,000 clones, 47% being singletons. Sequenced: CD4+ T cells sorted from blood. All receptors come from a human donor with alopecia areata. Each CDR3 is given with its conserved first and last residue.

v_gene	j_gene	CDR3aa
TRBV2	TRBJ2-2	CASRIVSGTGELFF
TRBV27	TRBJ1-2	CASRDTSGHGYTF
TRBV27	TRBJ2-5	CASSPLRQARFQETQYF
TRBV5-1	TRBJ2-3	CASGAGGPGTDTQYF
TRBV25-1	TRBJ1-2	CASSDGPYGYTF
TRBV5-1	TRBJ2-5	CASSLQGVSQETQYF
TRBV29-1	TRBJ2-1	CSVVKGGDEQFF
TRBV7-3	TRBJ1-2	CASSLRPGQFDGYTF
TRBV29-1	TRBJ1-1	CSGARTVGTEAFF
TRBV4-1	TRBJ2-7	CASSQDSPTSGSFYEQYF
TRBV28	TRBJ2-7	CASTTPPGHEQYF
TRBV6-1	TRBJ2-2	CASSDRGPVTGELFF
TRBV29-1	TRBJ2-3	CSVRAREVRDTQYF
TRBV27	TRBJ2-1	CASSASGRGTYNEQFF
TRBV20-1	TRBJ2-1	CSARADFEQFF
TRBV30	TRBJ1-1	CAWSVNPGQAFF
TRBV5-8	TRBJ2-3	CASSLTGADTQYF
TRBV18	TRBJ2-7	CASSPEDRASQYF
TRBV5-1	TRBJ2-7	CASSLAVGLTPEQYF
TRBV6-5	TRBJ2-3	CASRTLAAYTDTQYF
TRBV30	TRBJ2-1	CAWKATNEQFF
TRBV28	TRBJ1-1	CASSPVEGRGNTEAFF
TRBV11-2	TRBJ1-1	CASSSLSEAFF
TRBV30	TRBJ1-5	CAWSSIGQRGDQPQHF
TRBV30	TRBJ2-1	CAWSSGVDNEQFF
TRBV4-1	TRBJ1-2	CASSLEGSSNYGYTF
TRBV28	TRBJ2-7	CASTNIYEQYF
TRBV28	TRBJ2-2	CASSPQASGVGELFF
TRBV27	TRBJ2-7	CASSSSGNVAQYF
TRBV11-2	TRBJ2-1	CASSLTDSDNNEQFF
TRBV28	TRBJ2-7	CASRRDLDTYYEQYF
TRBV5-1	TRBJ1-1	CASSLATGKNTEAFF
TRBV14	TRBJ1-2	CASSQNLNYGYTF
TRBV14	TRBJ2-1	CASSPMFGNEQFF
TRBV2	TRBJ2-1	CASSEAGLPSGRYNEQFF
TRBV9	TRBJ2-7	CASSTGTVTYEQYF
TRBV11-2	TRBJ2-1	CASSLQLAGGADEQFF
TRBV7-3	TRBJ2-1	CASSFTTSDEQFF
TRBV19	TRBJ1-2	CATRDYGYTF
TRBV6-7	TRBJ2-2	CAIPGGTADGELFF
TRBV28	TRBJ1-2	CASSLLGFGYTF
TRBV2	TRBJ2-2	CASSASMNTGELFF
TRBV7-8	TRBJ1-5	CASSLRGSQPQHF
TRBV9	TRBJ2-1	CASSVSGVGYEQFF
TRBV30	TRBJ2-5	CAWSVWGAPVQETQYF
TRBV5-6	TRBJ2-5	CASSLLGSADQETQYF
TRBV15	TRBJ1-1	CATSRASTSTWAFF
TRBV5-1	TRBJ2-5	CASSLAPQGTGGKTQYF
TRBV5-1	TRBJ2-7	CASSLGRDHEQYF